A single sample is the source of the 18 T cell receptor beta chains below, sequenced in a study of blood T cells in healthy people across ages (dated by TCRdb to the mid-2010s). Library creation used 5' RACE. These reads were obtained on an Illumina HiSeq 2500. The second PCR ran for about 6 to 12 cycles and used a J-beta primer mix along with a sample-barcoded 5' primer. TCRdb cleaned the public reads at Q25 with fastp, built clones with MiXCR and kept in-frame beta chains. Entries are consolidated by CDR3 protein sequence, retaining the most common genes and DNA. The sample data list about 640,000 distinct CDR3 sequences, and roughly 53% of these were observed just once. The ten largest clonotypes hold roughly 34% of the sample. The specimen was blood. Source of these receptors: a man in his sixties in good health.

The chain recombines TRBV28 with TRBJ2-5; the match to TRBD2 covers 11 bases. This CDR3 comprises 15 residues. V shed 5 bases and J 9 bases; nucleotides not matched to a gene: 11. Germline V gene data show CDR1 as MDHEN and CDR2 as SYDVKM. CDR3 sequence: CASSPPSGGTEAQYF. The CDR3 DNA reads TGTGCCAGCAGTCCCCCTAGCGGGGGGACGGAGGCCCAGTACTTC.

J is TRBJ2-2 and V is TRBV7-2; D unresolved. Between the trimmed V and J ends, which lost 3 bases and 4 bases, there was a span of 9 bases. Germline V CDR1 and CDR2: SGHTA, FQGNSA. The CDR3 totals 14 residues. The CDR3 coding sequence is TGTGCCAGCAGCTTCGGCCTAGGCACCGGGGAGCTGTTTTTT. This sequence encodes CASSFGLGTGELFF.

This clonotype has a handful of counts. The V call is TRBV7-9, the J call TRBJ2-7; 11 bases fit TRBD2. Unmatched junction bases numbered 6, after V lost 3 bases and J lost 2 bases. The CDR3 totals 16 residues. Germline V lookup: CDR1 SEHNR, CDR2 FQNEAQ (reference sequence). The CDR3 sequence: CASSLTSGVPPYEQYF. CDR3 sequence (DNA): TGTGCCAGCAGCTTGACTAGCGGGGTGCCCCCCTACGAGCAGTACTTC.

This clonotype was seen only a few times. This chain links TRBV6-5 with TRBJ2-4; D is possibly TRBD1 (6 bases). Germline assignment: CDR1 MNHEY and CDR2 SVGAGI. V shed 2 bases and J shed 1 base, with 18 bases lying between them. The CDR3 covers 18 residues. The CDR3 region is CASSYVRDTGNAKNIQYF. The CDR3 DNA reads TGTGCCAGCAGTTACGTAAGGGACACAGGGAACGCCAAAAACATTCAGTACTTC.

The rearrangement uses TRBV29-1 and TRBJ1-2, with unresolved D. CDR1 SQVTM and CDR2 ANQGSEA come from the germline V gene. Trimming removed 7 bases at V and 0 bases at J, with 18 bases between. This CDR3 comprises 15 residues. The CDR3 DNA reads TGCAGCGCCCAGGACCGGAAGGAGGCTAACTATGGCTACACCTTC. This gives the protein CSAQDRKEANYGYTF.

The chain combines TRBV6-6 with TRBJ2-7, with TRBD1 as a possible D gene (6 bases). The CDR3 length is 13 residues. The V end was cut by 5 bases, the J end by 3 bases, with 11 bases between. The germline CDR1 and CDR2 sequences are MNHNY and SVGAGI (reference sequence). DNA for the CDR3: TGTGCCAGCAGTCGAAACAGGGTCTACGAGCAGTACTTC. As protein: CASSRNRVYEQYF.

There are a few counts of this clonotype. J is TRBJ2-7 and V is TRBV20-1; 8 bases fit TRBD2. J gave up 2 bases and V 6 bases, and 12 bases lay outside the gene matches. This CDR3 region has 15 residues. The V gene's germline CDR1 is DFQATT and CDR2 SNEGSKA (reference sequence). CDR3 loop: CSAPSVSGGTYEQYF. The CDR3 bases are TGCAGTGCGCCTTCCGTCAGCGGGGGAACCTACGAGCAGTACTTC.

The rearrangement joins TRBV12-3 or TRBV12-4 to TRBJ2-3, with D maybe TRBD1 (6 bases). The CDR3 has 15 amino acids. Trimming took 3 bases from V and 4 from J, leaving 14 bases between them. CDR3 loop: CASSFEGVLSDTQYF. CDR3 DNA: TGTGCCAGCAGTTTCGAGGGGGTGCTATCAGATACGCAGTATTTT.

The chain couples TRBV5-1 to TRBJ2-3, with 9 bases matching TRBD1. Germline V gives CDR1 SGHRS, CDR2 YFSETQ. Unmatched junction bases numbered 14, after V lost 4 bases and J lost 2 bases. The CDR3 contains 18 residues. The CDR3 DNA sequence: TGCGCCAGCAGCAAATCCCCGGGACAGGGATACGACACAGATACGCAGTATTTT. Translated, it gives CASSKSPGQGYDTDTQYF.

On this clonotype: A much larger clone sits a single nucleotide away, making a read error possible. The rearrangement uses TRBV11-1 and TRBJ2-2; D could derive from TRBD1 or TRBD2 (6 bases each). Trimming stripped 3 bases from V and 4 bases from J, with 9 bases between. The CDR3 has 14 residues. CDR1 and CDR2 from the germline V gene are SGHAT and FQDESV (reference sequence). The chain's CDR3 is CASSFRGLTGELFF. Here the CDR3 DNA reads TGTGCCAGCAGCTTCCGGGGGCTCACCGGGGAGCTGTTTTTT.

In the case of this clonotype: At one of its ends the junction is not consistent with the germline gene, which may arise from a read error. The chain joins TRBV5-1 to TRBJ1-1; TRBD1 matches at 8 bases. CDR3 size: 14 residues. The V gene's germline CDR1 is SGHRS and CDR2 YFSETQ. Written as DNA, the CDR3 is TGTGCCAGCAGCGTGGGACAGGAGTACACTGAAGCTTTCTTT. This translates into CASSVGQEYTEAFF.

The chain recombines TRBV5-1 with TRBJ2-1; 14 bases line up with TRBD2. V was clipped by 4 bases and J by 7 bases; unmatched bases: 7. The germline gives CDR1 SGHRS, CDR2 YFSETQ. The length of the CDR3 is 16 residues. The CDR3 is CASSPTSGGATNEQFF. The DNA of the CDR3 is TGCGCCAGCAGCCCGACTAGCGGGGGGGCCACGAATGAGCAGTTCTTC.

V and J are TRBV6-6 and TRBJ2-2; D ambiguous. V lost 6 bases to trimming and J lost 4 bases, with 9 bases between them. CDR3 length equals 13 residues. Per germline, CDR1 MNHNY and CDR2 SVGAGI (reference sequence). The chain's CDR3 is CASRDRSTGELFF. DNA for the CDR3: TGTGCCAGCAGGGATCGGTCCACCGGGGAGCTGTTTTTT.

This clonotype was picked up a small number of times. This chain joins TRBV20-1 and TRBJ2-7; 9 nucleotides line up with TRBD2. This CDR3 has 14 residues. J gave up 3 bases and V 3 bases, and 6 bases lay outside the gene matches. Looked up from germline, CDR1 is DFQATT and CDR2 is SNEGSKA (reference sequence). DNA for the CDR3: TGCAGTGCTAGGTCGACTAGCGGCGGCTACGAGCAGTACTTC. Protein sequence: CSARSTSGGYEQYF.

The chain carries TRBV7-8 and TRBJ2-1; tentatively, D is TRBD2 (7 bases). Per the germline V gene, CDR1 is SGHVS and CDR2 is FQNEAQ. The CDR3 extends over 13 amino acids. V lost 6 bases and J lost 5, with 11 bases in between. In DNA form, the CDR3 reads TGTGCCAGCAGTAAGCGGGACAACAATGAGCAGTTCTTC. Translated: CASSKRDNNEQFF.

Here the CDR3 DNA reads TGTGCCAGCAGTCCCCTTTCGGCTACTAGCACAGATACGCAGTATTTT. Protein: CASSPLSATSTDTQYF. The chain links TRBV27 to TRBJ2-3, with no clear D. The V end was cut by 5 bases, the J end by 0 bases, with 15 bases between. The CDR3 covers 16 residues. From germline, CDR1 is MNHEY and CDR2 SMNVEV (reference sequence).

The chain carries TRBV27 and TRBJ2-7; 7 positions agree with TRBD2. This CDR3 contains 13 residues. V lost 5 bases, J lost 2 bases, and 3 bases stayed unmatched. The germline gives CDR1 MNHEY, CDR2 SMNVEV (reference sequence). The CDR3 region is CASSVGGAYEQYF. Here the CDR3 DNA reads TGTGCCAGCAGTGTTGGGGGGGCCTACGAGCAGTACTTC.

This clonotype was seen just once. The V call is TRBV3-1, the J call TRBJ2-1; 11 bases are shared with TRBD2. The CDR3 loop spans 16 amino acids. Losses at the gene ends were 1 base for V and 4 bases for J; bases not matched to a gene: 3. Germline CDR1 reads LGHDT; CDR2 reads YNNKEL (reference sequence). CDR3 protein: CASSQVVAGGYNEQFF. CDR3 DNA: TGTGCCAGCAGCCAAGTAGTAGCGGGGGGGTACAATGAGCAGTTCTTC.